This is a list of T cell receptor beta chains from one sample in a study of post-analysis software for immune sequencing data. From the PCR reads, TCRdb called clonotypes with MiXCR, one entry per CDR3 protein. This sample has 450,000 to 650,000 distinct CDR3 sequences; 44% occur once, and the top ten carry over 1.5%. Material: blood. Receptors were obtained from a girl under 18 with multiple sclerosis. The CDR3 runs from the conserved cysteine through the conserved F or W. A D gene is named only where the DNA matches it firmly. Where a row states a size, it is once, few, many or the class of an expanded clone; other rows omit it.

abundance	v_gene	d_gene	j_gene	CDR3nt	CDR3aa
few	TRBV12-3/TRBV12-4	TRBD2	TRBJ2-7	TGTGCCAGCAGTCTCGGGACTAGTAGGTACGAGCAGTACTTC	CASSLGTSRYEQYF
few	TRBV12-3/TRBV12-4	TRBD1	TRBJ1-2	TGTGCCAGCAGTTCTGAGGGGGCGCATGGCTACACCTTC	CASSSEGAHGYTF
-	TRBV20-1	-	TRBJ2-7	TGCAGTGCTAGTGGCTACTCAAGCTCCTACGAGCAGTACTTC	CSASGYSSSYEQYF
-	TRBV7-6	-	TRBJ2-2	TGTGCCAGCAGCTTAGAATCCCTTGGTCCTCGGAAAGCCGGGGAGCTGTTTTTT	CASSLESLGPRKAGELFF
-	TRBV24-1	-	TRBJ2-1	TGTGTCACCAGTGATCAAATCACACAGGGCCGAGCGATGGATGAGCAGTTCTTC	CVTSDQITQGRAMDEQFF
-	TRBV10-2	TRBD2	TRBJ2-5	TGCGCCAGCAGTGGGCCGTTTGCGGGGAGGGCAGGTGCGGTGGAGACCCAGTACTTC	CASSGPFAGRAGAVETQYF
-	TRBV12-3/TRBV12-4	TRBD2	TRBJ2-3	TGTGCCAGCAGTTTTAGCGGGGGGGCCGGGGATACGCAGTATTTT	CASSFSGGAGDTQYF
-	TRBV11-2	-	TRBJ2-7	TGTGCCAGCAGCGGAGGGCACGAGCAGTACTTC	CASSGGHEQYF
-	TRBV29-1	TRBD2	TRBJ2-5	TGCAGCGTTGAAGGAGCTTCGAGCGGGATGCCACAAGAGACCCAGTACTTC	CSVEGASSGMPQETQYF
few	TRBV12-3/TRBV12-4	-	TRBJ1-2	TGTGCCAGCAGCCCCGCAGGCGGCTATGGCTACACCTTC	CASSPAGGYGYTF
-	TRBV5-1	-	TRBJ2-7	TGCGCCAGCAGCCCCGACAGCTACGTGCAGTACTTC	CASSPDSYVQYF
few	TRBV12-3/TRBV12-4	-	TRBJ2-5	TGTGCCAGCAGTTCGGGCCTCCGGGCCCAGTACTTC	CASSSGLRAQYF
few	TRBV29-1	-	TRBJ2-3	TGCAGCGTTGAAGATCGCTTGAGACGGAGCACAGATACGCAGTATTTT	CSVEDRLRRSTDTQYF
few	TRBV20-1	-	TRBJ2-7	TGCAGTGCTAGAGGAAAGGACAAGTCCTACGAGCAGTACTTC	CSARGKDKSYEQYF
few	TRBV5-1	TRBD1	TRBJ2-7	TGCGCCAGCAGCCTATGGGACAGGGTCTCCTACGAGCAGTACTTC	CASSLWDRVSYEQYF
few	TRBV7-8	-	TRBJ1-5	TGTGCCAGCAGCTTAGTTGTCGGCAATCAGCCCCAGCATTTT	CASSLVVGNQPQHF
-	TRBV10-3	-	TRBJ2-7	TGTGCCGGAGGGAGTTTTTCCTACAAGCAGTACTTC	CAGGSFSYKQYF
-	TRBV6-2/TRBV6-3	-	TRBJ2-7	TGTGCCAGCAGTTACTGGAGCAGGGACGAGCAGTACTTC	CASSYWSRDEQYF
-	TRBV27	-	TRBJ1-2	TGTGCCAGCAGTATCGACGGATTGGGCGGCTACACCTTC	CASSIDGLGGYTF
-	TRBV13	TRBD2	TRBJ2-3	TGTGCCAGCAGCCCTAGCTTCCACAGGAAAGCGGGGGCAGATACGCAGTATTTT	CASSPSFHRKAGADTQYF
-	TRBV3-1	-	TRBJ2-3	TGTGCCAGCAGCCAAGGGTCTAGCACAGATACGCAGTATTTT	CASSQGSSTDTQYF
-	TRBV15	-	TRBJ2-7	TGTGCCACCAGCAGACCAAGGGGCTACGAGCAGTACTTC	CATSRPRGYEQYF
few	TRBV2	-	TRBJ2-1	TGTGCCAGCAGTTTACATCGACCGACAGACAATGAGCAGTTCTTC	CASSLHRPTDNEQFF
-	TRBV6-6	-	TRBJ1-2	TGTGCCAGCAGTCCTAGAACCCCAGGGATCGGAGGCTACACCTTC	CASSPRTPGIGGYTF
-	TRBV7-6	TRBD1	TRBJ2-7	TGTGCCAGCAGCTTAGGGTCCTCCCGGGACAGGTTTCACTACGAGCAGTACTTC	CASSLGSSRDRFHYEQYF
-	TRBV6-5	TRBD1	TRBJ2-1	TGTGCCAGCAGTTACTCAGGGGGCTATGAGCAGTTCTTC	CASSYSGGYEQFF
-	TRBV10-3	TRBD2	TRBJ2-3	TGTGCCATCAGTGACTCCGGGACTAGCGGGAGGGCCAGAGATACGCAGTATTTT	CAISDSGTSGRARDTQYF
-	TRBV20-1	TRBD1	TRBJ1-1	TGCAGTGCTAGAACCCCCCGGACAGGGATGAACACTGAAGCTTTCTTT	CSARTPRTGMNTEAFF
many	TRBV15	-	TRBJ1-2	TGTGCCACCAGCTCCTATGGGGGTGACTATGGCTACACCTTC	CATSSYGGDYGYTF
-	TRBV7-8	-	TRBJ1-2	TGTGCCAGCAGCTTACAGGCAGGGCTTGGCTACACCTTC	CASSLQAGLGYTF
-	TRBV12-3/TRBV12-4	-	TRBJ1-2	TGTGCCAGCAGTCTAGGAGCCGGTGGCTACACCTTC	CASSLGAGGYTF
few	TRBV7-9	-	TRBJ1-4	TGTGCCAGCAGCTTAGTAATAAAGAGGCAGGGTCTCGGTGAAAAACTGTTTTTT	CASSLVIKRQGLGEKLFF
-	TRBV5-1	-	TRBJ1-1	TGCGCCAGCAGCTTGGGGCCCGGAGCTCCTGAAGCTTTCTTT	CASSLGPGAPEAFF
few	TRBV6-2/TRBV6-3	-	TRBJ2-2	TGTGCCAGCAACCAACTAGGGACCGGGGAGCTGTTTTTT	CASNQLGTGELFF
-	TRBV9	TRBD2	TRBJ2-1	TGTGCCAGCAGCATTAGCGGGGGGTCCTACAATGAGCAGTTCTTC	CASSISGGSYNEQFF
-	TRBV12-3/TRBV12-4	-	TRBJ1-2	TGTGCCAGCAGGGACAGTATAGATGGCTACACCTTC	CASRDSIDGYTF
-	TRBV12-3/TRBV12-4	-	TRBJ2-1	TGTGCCAGCAGAAAGAGGGAAAGCTCCTACAATGAGCAGTTCTTC	CASRKRESSYNEQFF
-	TRBV7-6	TRBD2	TRBJ2-2	TGTGCCAGCAGCCCCGAAGTCCGGGAGGACCGTGGCGGGGAGCTGTTTTTT	CASSPEVREDRGGELFF
-	TRBV12-3/TRBV12-4	TRBD2	TRBJ2-1	TGTGCCAGCAGTCCGACTAGCGGGTACTACAATAAGCAGTTCTTC	CASSPTSGYYNKQFF
-	TRBV11-2	-	TRBJ2-4	TGTGCCAGCAGCTCAGAGCTCGCTTTCGAAAACATTCAGTACTTC	CASSSELAFENIQYF
once	TRBV5-1	TRBD1	TRBJ2-7	TGCGCCAGCAGGTTCCGGGACAGTCGCCCCTACGAGCAGTACTTC	CASRFRDSRPYEQYF
few	TRBV7-2	-	TRBJ2-7	TGTGCCAGCAGCTCATCCGGGACGCTCACCGAGCAGTACTTC	CASSSSGTLTEQYF
few	TRBV12-3/TRBV12-4	TRBD1	TRBJ2-5	TGTGCCAGCGGTCTGGGACAGATCATGACCCAGTACTTC	CASGLGQIMTQYF
-	TRBV29-1	-	TRBJ1-2	TGCAGCGTGGGGCTACACGGATATGGCTACACCTTC	CSVGLHGYGYTF
-	TRBV12-3/TRBV12-4	-	TRBJ2-7	TGTGCCAAGGCTCCACTCTACGATCGGGCCAGCGTGCGCGAGCAGTACTTC	CAKAPLYDRASVREQYF
few	TRBV5-1	TRBD1	TRBJ1-2	TGCGCCAGCAGCTTGGTCAGGGGGCGCCCAAATCGTTCCGGCTACACCTTC	CASSLVRGRPNRSGYTF
few	TRBV24-1	TRBD1	TRBJ2-1	TGTGCCACCAGTGATTTCTCACAGGGGTCATACAATGAGCAGTTCTTC	CATSDFSQGSYNEQFF
few	TRBV6-5	-	TRBJ2-5	TGTGCCAGCAGTAGCGGTTGGGAGACCCAGTACTTC	CASSSGWETQYF
-	TRBV5-5	TRBD2	TRBJ2-1	TGTGCCAGCAGCTTTACAACTAGCGGGAGGGATGAGCAGTTCTTC	CASSFTTSGRDEQFF
many	TRBV11-2	-	TRBJ2-1	TGTGCCAGCAGCCCCCTGGTCGATGAGCAGTTCTTC	CASSPLVDEQFF
few	TRBV25-1	TRBD1	TRBJ1-2	TGTGCCAGCAGCCAGACAGGGGGCGGGAGCTACACCTTC	CASSQTGGGSYTF
-	TRBV29-1	TRBD2	TRBJ2-1	TGCAGCGTTGGCGGGGGTCGCCTCGTATACAATGAGCAGTTCTTC	CSVGGGRLVYNEQFF
-	TRBV7-9	-	TRBJ1-1	TGTGCCAGCAGCCTCCATGTGGGTATGAGCACTGAAGCTTTCTTT	CASSLHVGMSTEAFF
-	TRBV12-3/TRBV12-4	TRBD1	TRBJ2-1	TGTGCCACAGTTACAGGGGGCCCCTCGTACAATGAGCAGTTCTTC	CATVTGGPSYNEQFF
-	TRBV5-1	-	TRBJ1-2	TGCGCCAGCAGCCCGACAGGAGAAATTTATGGCTACACCTTC	CASSPTGEIYGYTF
few	TRBV6-5	-	TRBJ1-1	TGTGCCAGCAGTTATGCGGGGAACACTGAAGCTTTCTTT	CASSYAGNTEAFF
-	TRBV2	TRBD1	TRBJ2-1	TGTGCCAGCACTACAGGGGTAGCCTCCTACAATGAGCAGTTCTTC	CASTTGVASYNEQFF
few	TRBV7-2	-	TRBJ2-6	TGTGCCAGCAGCCTCAAATTCGGGGCCAACGTCCTGACTTTC	CASSLKFGANVLTF